This T cell receptor beta chain was captured by sequencing in a study of cytomegalovirus exposure and HLA in healthy donors. Overall study context: Early released data had 80 million or so unique TCRs, all coming from HLA-typed donors.

CDR3 length equals 14 residues. The germline CDR1 and CDR2 sequences are LNHDA and SQIVND (reference sequence). The ends lost 7 bases at V and 3 bases at J; junction bases unmatched: 9. At collection, donors were nominally healthy, but unrecorded immune exposures were probable. PCR amplification relied on 60 Vbeta primers (plus 13 Jbeta primers). Some clones are missing from TCRdb's copy, which holds only in-frame ones; the method was immunoSEQ multiplex PCR. This sample carries around 190,000 clones, about four fifths of them seen once, and the ten largest clones take 2.9%. The TCR sequence derives from a female donor in good health and CMV-seronegative. This rearrangement joins TRBV19 to TRBJ2-7, with 7 bases that match TRBD1. Input material: PBMCs. In DNA, the CDR3 is TGTGCCAGTAAACGACAGGGAAGTGTCTACGAGCAGTACTTC. Protein sequence: CASKRQGSVYEQYF.